This T cell receptor beta chain is from a study of T-cell reconstitution after alpha-beta-depleted transplantation in children. Germline V CDR1 and CDR2: LGHDT, YNNKEL (reference sequence). The CDR3 is 14 amino acids. After removal of 1 base from V and 8 bases from J, the junction contained 5 bases not matched to a gene. This clonotype was recorded at least ten times. Its cognate antigen is unknown. Study findings and constraints: At the one-year point after transplant, T-cell counts and TCRbeta diversity were found to come mostly from T cells that had been newly produced. Reported findings indicate that, about two months after transplant, alpha-beta T cells came from several hundred expanded clones, which were derived from non-depleted graft cells.

A library of TCRbeta sequences, prepared with unique molecular identifiers, was generated. TCRdb processed the PCR reads anew with MiXCR; each CDR3 protein has one entry. Among around 30,000 distinct CDR3 sequences listed, under 6.5% were seen once. The J gene is TRBJ2-1, the V gene TRBV3-1; 7 nucleotides align to TRBD2. The specimen was peripheral blood, collected 60 days after TCRalphabeta/CD19-depleted stem cell transplant. This sequence was found in a child less than two years old who had a stem cell transplant for acute myeloid leukemia, so the T cells may come from the graft donor. As DNA, the CDR3 is TGTGCCAGCAGCCAAGGGAAGCGGGGATATGAGCAGTTCTTC. It encodes CASSQGKRGYEQFF.